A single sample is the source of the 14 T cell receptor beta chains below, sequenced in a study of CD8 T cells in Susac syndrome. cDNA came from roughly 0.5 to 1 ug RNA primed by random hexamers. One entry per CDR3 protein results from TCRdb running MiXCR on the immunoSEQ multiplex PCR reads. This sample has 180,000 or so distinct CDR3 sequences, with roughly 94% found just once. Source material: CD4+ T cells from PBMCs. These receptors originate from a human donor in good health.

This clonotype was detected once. In DNA, the CDR3 is TGTGCCAGCAGTGTCCCGACAGTCGACAATGAGCAGTTCTTC. Translated, it gives CASSVPTVDNEQFF. This chain links TRBV2 with TRBJ2-1, with D possibly being TRBD1 (5 bases). V lost 4 bases and J lost 5, with 12 bases in between. The germline V gene has CDR1 SNHLY and CDR2 FYNNEI. The CDR3 consists of 14 residues.

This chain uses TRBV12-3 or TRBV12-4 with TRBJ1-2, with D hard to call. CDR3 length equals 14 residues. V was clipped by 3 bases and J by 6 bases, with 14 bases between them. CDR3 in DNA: TGTGCCAGCAGTTTTAATGTTCTCGGGGATGGCTACACCTTC. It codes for CASSFNVLGDGYTF.

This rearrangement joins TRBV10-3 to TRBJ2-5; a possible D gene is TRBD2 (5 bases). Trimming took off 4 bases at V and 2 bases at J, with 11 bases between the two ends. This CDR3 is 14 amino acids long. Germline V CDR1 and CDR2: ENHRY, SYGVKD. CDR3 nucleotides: TGTGCCATCAGTGTGGGAGACTCTCAAGAGACCCAGTACTTC. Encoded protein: CAISVGDSQETQYF.

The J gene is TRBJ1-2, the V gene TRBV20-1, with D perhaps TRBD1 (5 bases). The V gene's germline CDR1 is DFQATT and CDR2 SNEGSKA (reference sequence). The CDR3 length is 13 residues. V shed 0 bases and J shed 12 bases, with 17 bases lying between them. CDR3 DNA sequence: TGCAGTGCTAGAGATCCGAGAGACAGCCTCCACACCTTC. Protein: CSARDPRDSLHTF.

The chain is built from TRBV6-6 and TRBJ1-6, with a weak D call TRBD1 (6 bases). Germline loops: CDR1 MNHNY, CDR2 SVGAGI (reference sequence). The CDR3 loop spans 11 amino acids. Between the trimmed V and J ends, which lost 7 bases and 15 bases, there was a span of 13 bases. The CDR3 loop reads CASTYREVLHF. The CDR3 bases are TGTGCCAGCACCTACAGGGAAGTCCTCCACTTT.

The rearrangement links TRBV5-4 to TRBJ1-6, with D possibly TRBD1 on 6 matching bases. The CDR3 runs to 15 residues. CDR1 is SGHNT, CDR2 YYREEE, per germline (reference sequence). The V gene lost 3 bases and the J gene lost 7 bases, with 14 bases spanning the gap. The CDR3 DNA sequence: TGTGCCAGCAGCTCCTCCGGGACACTAAATTCACCCCTCCACTTT. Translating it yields CASSSSGTLNSPLHF.

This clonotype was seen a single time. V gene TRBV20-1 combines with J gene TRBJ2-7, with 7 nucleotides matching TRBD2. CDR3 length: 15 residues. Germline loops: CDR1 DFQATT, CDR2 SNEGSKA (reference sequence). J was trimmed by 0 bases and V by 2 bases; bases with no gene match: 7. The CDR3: CSARLSGESSYEQYV. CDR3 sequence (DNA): TGCAGTGCTAGACTGAGCGGGGAAAGCTCCTACGAGCAGTACGTC.

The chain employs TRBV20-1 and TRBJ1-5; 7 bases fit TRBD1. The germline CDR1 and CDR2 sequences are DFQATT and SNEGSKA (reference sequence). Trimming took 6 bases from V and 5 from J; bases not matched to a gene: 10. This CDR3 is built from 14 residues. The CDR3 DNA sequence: TGCAGTGCCCCGGACAGGAGGAATGATCAGCCCCAGCATTTT. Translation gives CSAPDRRNDQPQHF.

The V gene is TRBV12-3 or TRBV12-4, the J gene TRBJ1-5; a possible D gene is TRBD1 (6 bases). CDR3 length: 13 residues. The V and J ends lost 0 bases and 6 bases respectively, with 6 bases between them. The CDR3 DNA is TGTGCCAGCAGTTTAGCGGGGGCTCAGCCCCAGCATTTT. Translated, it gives CASSLAGAQPQHF.

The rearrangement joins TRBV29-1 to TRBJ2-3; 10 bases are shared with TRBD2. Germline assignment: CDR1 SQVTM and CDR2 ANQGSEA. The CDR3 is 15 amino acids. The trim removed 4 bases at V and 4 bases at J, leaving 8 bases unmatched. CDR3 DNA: TGCAGCGTTGTAATCGCTAGCGGGGGCTCAGATACGCAGTATTTT. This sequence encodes CSVVIASGGSDTQYF.

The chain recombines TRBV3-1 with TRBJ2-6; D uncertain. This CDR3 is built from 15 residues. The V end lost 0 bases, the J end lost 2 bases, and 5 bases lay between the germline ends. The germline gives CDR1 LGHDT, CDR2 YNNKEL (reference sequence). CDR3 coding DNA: TGTGCCAGCAGCCAAGACCTCACTGGGGCCAACGTCCTGACTTTC. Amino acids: CASSQDLTGANVLTF.

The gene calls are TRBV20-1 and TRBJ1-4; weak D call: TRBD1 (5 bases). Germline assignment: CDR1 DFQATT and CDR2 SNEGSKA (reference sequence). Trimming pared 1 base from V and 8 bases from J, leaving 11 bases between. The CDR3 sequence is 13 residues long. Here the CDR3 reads CSARGGGDEKLFF. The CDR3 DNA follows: TGCAGTGCTAGAGGGGGGGGAGACGAAAAACTGTTTTTT.

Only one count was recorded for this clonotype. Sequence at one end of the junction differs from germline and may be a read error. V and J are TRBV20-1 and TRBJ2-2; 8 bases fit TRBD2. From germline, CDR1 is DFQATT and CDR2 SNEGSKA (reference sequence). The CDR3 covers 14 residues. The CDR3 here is CSAPGGPKTGELFF. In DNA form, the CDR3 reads TGCAGTGCCCCGGGGGGGCCGAAAACCGGGGAGCTGTTTTTT.

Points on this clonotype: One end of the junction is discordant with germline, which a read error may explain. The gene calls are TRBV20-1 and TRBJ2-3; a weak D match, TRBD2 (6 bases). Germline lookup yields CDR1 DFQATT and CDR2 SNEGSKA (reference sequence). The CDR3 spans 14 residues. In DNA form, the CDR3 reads TGCAGAGCTAGGCTCGGGGGTCTTTTAGATACGCAGTATTTT. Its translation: CRARLGGLLDTQYF.